This TCR beta chain was identified in a study of blood T cell repertoires in COVID-19. Study as a whole: Both acute and convalescent COVID-19 samples were obtained from the United States, Italy and Spain. T cells, B-cell-depleted T cells, or PBMCs supplied cDNA or gDNA.

V shed 1 base and J shed 4 bases, with 7 bases lying between them. The CDR3 sequence is 13 residues long. Per the germline V gene, CDR1 is SGHTA and CDR2 is FQGNSA. In the source study's methods: Reference gene primer amplification yielded estimated nucleated cell counts. The assay was immunoSEQ multiplex PCR, and TCRdb's table has in-frame clones only and misses some. The V and J calls and clone size are taken from that table; D and trimming were inferred from the DNA. The table shows roughly 310,000 clones, with 70% to 90% occurring only once. This TCR was recovered from a woman aged 45-65 years with active or convalescent COVID-19. Sequencing was carried out using peripheral blood. J is TRBJ1-2 and V is TRBV7-2; TRBD1 might be the D (5 bases). Written as DNA, the CDR3 is TGTGCCAGCAGCTTAGACGGGGGCTATGGCTACACCTTC. This translates into CASSLDGGYGYTF.